Presented here are 9 T cell receptor beta chains from one specimen sequenced in a study of shared clonotypes between healthy human individuals (dated by TCRdb to the early 2020s). The method behind the library was the immunoSEQ multiplex PCR assay. TCRdb's version of the immuneACCESS table is confined to in-frame rearrangements and falls short of the full clone set. An unresolved V gene accounts for under half of the shortfall where checked; the remainder is of unknown origin. In all, the sample holds fewer than 1.4 million clones, and approximately 80% of those were seen once. Clones ranked in the top ten supply roughly 0.61% of the sample. Sequences were obtained from memory CD4+ T cells from PBMCs. Per the publication, the cell subset or site label means: CD45RA-negative fraction. The receptors were sampled from a man between 18 and 35 years old in good health. Some clones in this sample may be carry-over from other donors' samples.

The chain combines TRBV29-1 with TRBJ2-3; 10 bases map to TRBD1. Per the germline V gene, CDR1 is SQVTM and CDR2 is ANQGSEA. After removal of 6 bases from V and 0 bases from J, the junction contained 15 bases not matched to a gene. The CDR3 loop spans 18 amino acids. The CDR3 DNA sequence: TGCAGCGTCGGGACAGGGGCCGGGGGATCCGCGAGCACAGATACGCAGTATTTT. Its translation is CSVGTGAGGSASTDTQYF.

V usage is TRBV6-5 and J usage is TRBJ1-2; tentative D call: TRBD1 (6 bases). The CDR3 consists of 14 residues. The V end was cut by 6 bases, the J end by 1 base, with 12 bases between. Germline CDR1 MNHEY, CDR2 SVGAGI. The CDR3 sequence is CASRPGTLNYGYTF. Written as DNA, the CDR3 is TGTGCCAGCAGACCCGGGACACTTAACTATGGCTACACCTTC.

This chain joins TRBV5-4 and TRBJ2-5, with D perhaps matching TRBD1 or TRBD2 (6 bases each). The V and J ends lost 0 bases and 1 base respectively, with 10 bases between them. The CDR3 length is 15 residues. Germline CDR1 and CDR2: SGHNT and YYREEE (reference sequence). The CDR3 reads CASSLGGGGQETQYF. The CDR3 DNA is TGTGCCAGCAGCTTGGGCGGAGGGGGCCAAGAGACCCAGTACTTC.

The CDR3 DNA reads TGTGCCAGCATACTCGCGGGAAGCTATGGCTACACCTTC. This codes for CASILAGSYGYTF. The chain couples TRBV28 to TRBJ1-2; D gene uncertain. Germline CDR1 MDHEN, CDR2 SYDVKM. Trimming removed 7 bases from V and 4 bases from J, with 13 bases in between. The CDR3 totals 13 residues.

The genes are TRBV28 and TRBJ2-6, with D possibly being TRBD1 or TRBD2 (5 bases each). This CDR3 is 15 amino acids long. V lost 9 bases and J lost 8, with 20 bases in between. The germline V gene encodes CDR1 MDHEN and CDR2 SYDVKM. CDR3 residues: CASLNLRDGSNVLTF. CDR3 nucleotide sequence: TGTGCCAGTCTGAACCTCCGGGACGGCTCCAACGTCCTGACTTTC.

This chain links TRBV6-5 with TRBJ2-1; D is ambiguous. Germline loops: CDR1 MNHEY, CDR2 SVGAGI. The CDR3 is 16 residues long. V shed 2 bases and J shed 4 bases, with 15 bases lying between them. CDR3 DNA sequence: TGTGCCAGCAGTTACCTAACATTCAATGGGTACAATGAGCAGTTCTTC. This encodes CASSYLTFNGYNEQFF.

The rearrangement uses TRBV19 and TRBJ1-5; D may be TRBD1 (5 bases). CDR1 LNHDA and CDR2 SQIVND come from the germline V gene (reference sequence). This CDR3 region has 13 residues. V was shortened by 5 bases and J by 4 bases, with 9 bases between the two germline ends. In nucleotides, the CDR3 is TGTGCCAGTAGTGCACAGGAAAATCAGCCCCAGCATTTT. Protein product: CASSAQENQPQHF.

This rearrangement joins TRBV10-3 to TRBJ2-7, with D hard to call. Trimming took off 1 base at V and 3 bases at J, with 7 bases between the two ends. CDR1 and CDR2 from the germline V gene are ENHRY and SYGVKD. The CDR3 covers 13 residues. The CDR3 sequence: CAISEYSNYEQYF. The CDR3 DNA reads as TGTGCCATCAGTGAGTACTCCAACTACGAGCAGTACTTC.

This clone was detected only a few times. V and J are TRBV10-3 and TRBJ2-5, with 9 positions matching TRBD2. The J call could be wrong; TRBJ2-7 is a better fit for the DNA end. CDR1 is ENHRY and CDR2 is SYGVKD in the germline V gene. The CDR3 is 14 residues long. The DNA of the CDR3 is TGTGCCATCAAGGGCGGGCTAGCGGGACTCGAGCAGTACTTC. Protein: CAIKGGLAGLEQYF.